This TCR beta chain was sequenced in a study of control samples from healthy donors and cancer patients. Method: immunoSEQ multiplex PCR; TCRdb's copy keeps in-frame clones and lacks some. Among 70,000 or so clones listed, 85% to 90% were seen once. This clone occurred a few times. CDR3 size: 13 residues. CDR1 is MNHNY, CDR2 SVGAGI, per germline (reference sequence). Trimming stripped 4 bases from V and 4 bases from J, with 7 bases between. The specimen sequenced was PBMCs. The sequence derives from a man in his sixties with lung cancer. This chain uses TRBV6-6 with TRBJ2-2; D uncertain. In DNA form, the CDR3 reads TGTGCCAGCAGTTCCCGAGGCACCGGGGAGCTGTTTTTT. Residues: CASSSRGTGELFF.